Listed here are 17 T cell receptor beta chains from one sample, sequenced in a study of CD8 T cells in ankylosing spondylitis. TCRdb reanalysed the 5' RACE reads using MiXCR and keeps one entry per CDR3 protein. The sample contains roughly 220,000 distinct CDR3 sequences, roughly a tenth of which appear only once. Sequences were obtained from blood, either unsorted or a sorted T cell fraction (not recorded which). The origin of the receptors is a male donor with ankylosing spondylitis or in good health (not recorded which).

The chain uses TRBV5-6 and TRBJ1-1; D gene uncertain. The CDR3 is 14 residues long. Trimming took off 7 bases at V and 4 bases at J, with 17 bases between the two ends. The germline gives CDR1 SGHDT, CDR2 YYEEEE. The CDR3 reads CASARLVVGTEAFF. CDR3 bases: TGTGCCAGCGCGCGATTGGTTGTCGGCACTGAAGCTTTCTTT.

This clonotype was seen at least ten times. The chain links TRBV5-1 to TRBJ2-1; 7 bases map to TRBD2. Germline V gene sequence: CDR1 SGHRS, CDR2 YFSETQ. The CDR3 sequence is 16 residues long. Losses at the gene ends were 3 bases for V and 5 bases for J; bases not matched to a gene: 11. The CDR3 region has the DNA TGCGCCAGCAGCTGGCTGGCTAGCGGACTTCACAATGAGCAGTTCTTC. The encoded protein is CASSWLASGLHNEQFF.

There are many counts of this clonotype. This chain connects TRBV5-6 to TRBJ1-1; TRBD1 is a possible D gene (5 bases). This CDR3 has 15 amino acids. Germline V gives CDR1 SGHDT, CDR2 YYEEEE. V was pared by 4 bases and J by 3 bases, with 16 bases between. The CDR3, as DNA: TGTGCCAGCAGCCCGGTGGTGTCAGGGTACACTGAAGCTTTCTTT. Protein sequence: CASSPVVSGYTEAFF.

The sample holds many counts of this clonotype. The rearrangement uses TRBV12-3 or TRBV12-4 and TRBJ1-1; TRBD1 is a possible D gene (6 bases). CDR3 length equals 14 residues. The V and J ends lost 8 bases and 1 base respectively, with 14 bases between them. The CDR3: CASALGGGNTEAFF. CDR3 in DNA: TGTGCCAGCGCCTTGGGAGGGGGGAACACTGAAGCTTTCTTT.

The sample holds many counts of this clonotype. The chain is built from TRBV6-6 and TRBJ1-1; the D is unclear. This CDR3 is built from 12 residues. V was shortened by 8 bases and J by 0 bases, with 7 bases between the two germline ends. Germline CDR1 reads MNHNY; CDR2 reads SVGAGI (reference sequence). CDR3 DNA sequence: TGTGCCAGCGCCTACGTGAACACTGAAGCTTTCTTT. Translation gives CASAYVNTEAFF.

A few counts support this clonotype. The V gene is TRBV4-2, the J gene TRBJ2-3; 8 positions agree with TRBD2. Germline lookup yields CDR1 LGHNA and CDR2 YNFKEQ. Trimming cost V 1 base and J 6 bases; bases outside gene matches: 9. The CDR3 runs 16 residues. The CDR3 nucleotides read TGTGCCAGCAGCCAAGTCGGGGGGGCCCAGTATGATACGCAGTATTTT. This sequence encodes CASSQVGGAQYDTQYF.

This clonotype was counted a few times. The chain couples TRBV29-1 to TRBJ2-5, with 9 positions matching TRBD2. The CDR3 is made up of 12 amino acids. Trimming took 2 bases from V and 5 from J; bases not matched to a gene: 0. Germline CDR1 and CDR2: SQVTM and ANQGSEA. The CDR3 region has the DNA TGCAGCGTTGAAACTAGCGGGGAGACCCAGTACTTC. Protein sequence: CSVETSGETQYF.

This clonotype was counted a few times. The chain links TRBV30 to TRBJ1-1, with a weak D call TRBD1 (6 bases). Trimming took off 0 bases at V and 1 base at J, with 9 bases between the two ends. The germline gives CDR1 GTSNPN, CDR2 SVGIG (reference sequence). This CDR3 spans 14 amino acids. The CDR3 DNA reads as TGTGCCTGGAGTGTAACAGGGACGAACACTGAAGCTTTCTTT. Translation gives CAWSVTGTNTEAFF.

This clonotype showed up many times. The V gene is TRBV7-2, the J gene TRBJ2-1; no clear D gene. In germline, CDR1 is SGHTA, CDR2 FQGNSA. The ends were cut back, 5 bases at V and 4 bases at J, with 6 bases in the middle. The length of the CDR3 is 12 residues. The CDR3 nucleotides are TGTGCCAGCAGCCAGGAGTACAATGAGCAGTTCTTC. It yields the protein CASSQEYNEQFF.

The J gene is TRBJ1-5, the V gene TRBV6-5; a possible D gene is TRBD1 (6 bases). Germline values: CDR1 MNHEY, CDR2 SVGAGI. V was trimmed by 2 bases and J by 4 bases, leaving 9 bases between them. The CDR3 covers 14 residues. CDR3 amino acids: CASSYGGANQPQHF. The CDR3 DNA follows: TGTGCCAGCAGTTACGGGGGCGCAAATCAGCCCCAGCATTTT.

This clonotype occurred a few times. The rearrangement joins TRBV5-1 to TRBJ2-6; 12 bases are a match to TRBD2. This CDR3 is built from 18 residues. The J segment lost 0 bases and the V segment lost 4 bases, leaving 5 bases of the junction unmatched. The germline V gene has CDR1 SGHRS and CDR2 YFSETQ. In nucleotides, the CDR3 is TGCGCCAGCAGCGTGGGACTAGCGGGCATCTCTGGGGCCAACGTCCTGACTTTC. Its protein product is CASSVGLAGISGANVLTF.

This clonotype was seen many times. V gene TRBV7-9 combines with J gene TRBJ1-1, with D hard to call. From germline, CDR1 is SEHNR and CDR2 FQNEAQ (reference sequence). CDR3 length: 13 residues. The V gene lost 3 bases and the J gene lost 7 bases, with 12 bases spanning the gap. The CDR3 DNA reads TGTGCCAGCAGCTTCTCGTCAGGCCGTGAAGCTTTCTTT. Translating gives CASSFSSGREAFF.

This clonotype was recorded a few times. The chain combines TRBV3-1 with TRBJ2-1; 11 bases match TRBD2. The CDR3 runs 17 residues. Germline-derived CDR1 and CDR2 are LGHDT and YNNKEL (reference sequence). V lost 7 bases, J lost 4 bases, and 12 bases stayed unmatched. The chain's CDR3 is CASTPHRLAGRYNEQFF. The CDR3 bases are TGTGCCAGCACCCCCCACCGACTAGCGGGGAGATACAATGAGCAGTTCTTC.

Regarding this clonotype: A much larger clone is a single base away; this may be a read error. J is TRBJ1-1 and V is TRBV20-1; the D is unclear. The CDR3 loop spans 11 amino acids. Germline assignment: CDR1 DFQATT and CDR2 SNEGSKA (reference sequence). CDR3 loop: CSSILGRPGHF. The CDR3 region has the DNA TGCAGTTCCATTCTCGGGAGGCCCGGTCATTTT.

The sample holds a few counts of this clonotype. The rearrangement links TRBV12-3 or TRBV12-4 to TRBJ2-1, with 8 bases lining up with TRBD1. V was clipped by 6 bases and J by 4 bases; unmatched bases: 8. The CDR3 consists of 15 residues. The CDR3 coding sequence is TGTGCCAGCAGGAACTCGGGACAGGCGTACAATGAGCAGTTCTTC. Translation gives CASRNSGQAYNEQFF.

This clonotype has only a few counts. The J gene is TRBJ2-1, the V gene TRBV11-2; TRBD2 might be the D (5 bases). Between the trimmed V and J ends, which lost 4 bases and 5 bases, there was a span of 18 bases. The CDR3 extends over 16 amino acids. Germline lookup yields CDR1 SGHAT and CDR2 FQNNGV. CDR3 nucleotides: TGTGCCAGCAGCTCGCGGTTCACGGGATTCAACAATGAGCAGTTCTTC. Translating it yields CASSSRFTGFNNEQFF. The full variable domain, in which reference TRBV11-2 and TRBJ2-1 provide the parts outside the CDR3, is EAGVAQSPRYKIIEKRQSVAFWCNPISGHATLYWYQQILGQGPKLLIQFQNNGVVDDSQLPKDRFSAERLKGVDSTLKIQPAKLEDSAVYLCASSSRFTGFNNEQFFGPGTRLTVL.

The chain is built from TRBV6-4 and TRBJ2-2; TRBD2 matches at 14 bases. The CDR3 runs 19 residues. The V and J ends lost 8 bases and 0 bases, in that order; junction bases with no gene match: 11. Germline loops: CDR1 MRHNA, CDR2 SNTAGT. CDR3 bases: TGTGCCAGCTGTCCCCTTCGGACTAGCGGGGGGTCGAACACCGGGGAGCTGTTTTTT. This encodes CASCPLRTSGGSNTGELFF.